This T cell receptor (beta chain) derives from a study of blood T cell repertoires in COVID-19. For the study at large: Acute and convalescent COVID-19 samples came from the United States, Italy and Spain.

From germline, CDR1 is LNHDA and CDR2 SQIVND (reference sequence). The CDR3 spans 17 residues. The V and J ends lost 0 bases and 6 bases respectively, with 18 bases between them. Original methodology: Nucleated cell counts were estimated from reference gene primer amplification. Data came from immunoSEQ multiplex PCR; TCRdb stores just in-frame clones and leaves some out. V, J and clone size derive from that table, while D and trimming were established from the DNA sequence. The table includes under 80,000 clones, about 90% detected once. Sequencing input: peripheral blood. The rearrangement uses TRBV19 and TRBJ1-5, with a possible D match to TRBD1 (6 bases). The source of this sequence is a man between 60 and 75 years old with acute or convalescent COVID-19. DNA for the CDR3: TGTGCCAGTAGTATAGATCAGTCGGGGGGCGTTGGTCAGCCCCAGCATTTT. Translated, it gives CASSIDQSGGVGQPQHF. The complete variable domain, with remaining parts taken from reference TRBV19 and TRBJ1-5, reads DGGITQSPKYLFRKEGQNVTLSCEQNLNHDAMYWYRQDPGQGLRLIYYSQIVNDFQKGDIAEGYSVSREKKESFPLTVTSAQKNPTAFYLCASSIDQSGGVGQPQHFGDGTRLSIL.